This T cell receptor beta chain comes out of a study of OX40 agonist ivuxolimab in advanced cancers. In terms of the full investigation: The costimulatory receptor OX40 (CD134) was targeted by ivuxolimab, a fully human IgG2 agonistic monoclonal antibody. Intravenous ivuxolimab was administered to patients every 2 weeks at six dose levels: 0.01, 0.1, 0.3, 1.5, 3 and 10 mg/kg. Of the roughly 53 patients in dose escalation, 19 had hepatocellular carcinoma, some 15 had melanoma, 9 had renal cell carcinoma and 9 had head and neck cancer. The dose-escalation cohort was 82.7% male with a mean age of 60 years, ranging from about 23 to 85. Prior anti-PD-1, anti-PD-L1 or anti-CTLA-4 therapy was permitted, and approximately 40% of dose-escalation patients had received checkpoint inhibitors. Three dose-escalation patients achieved partial responses, one with hepatocellular carcinoma and two with cutaneous melanoma. The purpose of peripheral TCRbeta sequencing was to test whether ivuxolimab changed TCR sequence diversity and led to clonal T-cell expansion. The paper reports the monotherapy dose-escalation portion (N of about 56 patients) of the phase I ivuxolimab trial. Findings and caveats that apply to the study as a whole: Low levels of normalized T-cell clonal expansion were also seen in some patients who did not respond. The antigen specificity of the clonally expanded peripheral T cells was not determined. In the 0.1-3.0 mg/kg groups, partial responders were among the patients with the lowest normalized peripheral clonal expansion, particularly in CD8+ T cells. After ivuxolimab, more expanded clones were found on average in CD8+ T cells than in CD4+ T cells. Clonal expansion of both CD4+ and CD8+ blood T cells was observed from baseline to week 6 at doses 0.1 to 3.0 mg/kg.

Genomic DNA was extracted from sorted cells for sequencing of the TCRbeta CDR3 region. The immunoSEQ Assay was used for sequencing of TCRbeta CDR3 regions. TCRdb re-hosts the immuneACCESS table, in-frame sequences only. Its copies lack some clones; in the studies checked, an unresolved V gene accounts for under half of them, and the cause for the rest is not known. This sample lists some 50,000 clones; around nine tenths were detected once. The ten largest clones take up around 11% of the sample. A remark on this clone: Its antigen is still unknown. Base quality data are lacking; no much larger clone is found one base away.

Patients with autoimmune disease history or receiving systemic immunosuppression were excluded from the trial. Peripheral blood for TCR sequencing was drawn from every dose cohort at baseline, at cycle 4 day 1 and at cycle 7 day 1. Samples came from an open-label, multicenter, first-in-human phase I dose-escalation trial of ivuxolimab. Adults with locally advanced or metastatic melanoma, renal cell, hepatocellular, or head and neck squamous cell carcinoma were enrolled in the trial. CD4+ and CD8+ T cells were sorted separately from peripheral blood before TCR sequencing. The TCR sequence derives from an adult with an advanced solid tumor such as melanoma, head and neck, liver or kidney cancer. Sequencing was performed on CD4+ or CD8+ T cells sorted from blood, taken in a trial of the OX40 agonist ivuxolimab.

The nucleotides are TGTGCCAGCTCAAGGACTAGCGAGAAAGAAGAGCAGTTCTTC. The encoded protein is CASSRTSEKEEQFF. The V and J segments used are TRBV6-5 and TRBJ2-1; 9 central bases correspond to TRBD2. CDR1 and CDR2, per the germline V gene, are MNHEY and SVGAGI. Trimming leaves V shorter by 8 bases and J shorter by 10 bases, with the junction holding 12 bases beyond the gene matches. The CDR3, from cysteine to phenylalanine, totals 14 residues. The entry retains the CDR3 DNA only, 42 bases that are in frame from base 1.